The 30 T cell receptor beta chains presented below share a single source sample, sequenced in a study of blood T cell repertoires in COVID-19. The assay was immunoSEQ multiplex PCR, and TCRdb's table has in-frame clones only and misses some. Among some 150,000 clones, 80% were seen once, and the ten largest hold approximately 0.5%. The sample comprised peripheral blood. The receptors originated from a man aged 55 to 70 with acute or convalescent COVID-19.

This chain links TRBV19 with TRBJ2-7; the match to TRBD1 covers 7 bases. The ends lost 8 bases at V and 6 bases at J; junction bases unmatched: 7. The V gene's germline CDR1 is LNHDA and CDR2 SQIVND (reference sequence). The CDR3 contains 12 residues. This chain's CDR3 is CASVGQVGEQYF. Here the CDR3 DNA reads TGTGCCAGTGTTGGACAGGTCGGCGAGCAGTACTTC.

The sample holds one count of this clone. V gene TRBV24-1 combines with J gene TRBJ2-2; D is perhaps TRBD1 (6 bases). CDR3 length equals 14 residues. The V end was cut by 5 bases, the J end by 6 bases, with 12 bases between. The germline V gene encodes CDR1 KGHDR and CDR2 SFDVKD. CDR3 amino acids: CATSGGQFPGELFF. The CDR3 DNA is TGTGCCACCAGTGGGGGACAATTTCCCGGGGAGCTGTTTTTT.

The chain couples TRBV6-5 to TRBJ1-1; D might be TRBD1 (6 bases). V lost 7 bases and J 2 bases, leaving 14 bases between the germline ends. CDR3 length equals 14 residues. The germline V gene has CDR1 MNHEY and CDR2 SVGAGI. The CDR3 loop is CASTRGTPNTEAFF. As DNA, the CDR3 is TGTGCCAGCACCAGAGGGACACCCAACACTGAAGCTTTCTTT.

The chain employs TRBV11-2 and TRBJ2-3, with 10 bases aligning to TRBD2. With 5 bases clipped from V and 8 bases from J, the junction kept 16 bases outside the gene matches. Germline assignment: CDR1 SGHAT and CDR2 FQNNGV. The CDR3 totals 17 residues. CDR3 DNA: TGTGCCAGCAGCCTAGCGTGGGTAGCGGGGGGCAAACGTACGCAGTATTTT. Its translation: CASSLAWVAGGKRTQYF.

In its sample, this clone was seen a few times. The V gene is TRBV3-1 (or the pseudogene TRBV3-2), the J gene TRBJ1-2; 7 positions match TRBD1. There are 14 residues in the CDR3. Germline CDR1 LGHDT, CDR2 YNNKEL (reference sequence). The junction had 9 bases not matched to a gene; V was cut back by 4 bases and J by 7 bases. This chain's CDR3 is CASSRESGGLGYTF. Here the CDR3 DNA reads TGTGCCAGCAGCCGGGAGTCAGGGGGTCTTGGCTACACCTTC.

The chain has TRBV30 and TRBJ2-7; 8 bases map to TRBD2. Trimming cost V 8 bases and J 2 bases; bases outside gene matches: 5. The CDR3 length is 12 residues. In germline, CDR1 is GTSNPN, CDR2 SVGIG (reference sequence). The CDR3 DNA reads TGTGCCGGAACTAGCGGTGCCTACGAGCAGTACTTC. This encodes CAGTSGAYEQYF. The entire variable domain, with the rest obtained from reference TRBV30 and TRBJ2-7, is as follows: SQTIHQWPATLVQPVGSPLSLECTVEGTSNPNLYWYRQAAGRGLQLLFYSVGIGQISSEVPQNLSASRPQDRQFILSSKKLLLSDSGFYLCAGTSGAYEQYFGPGTRLTVT.

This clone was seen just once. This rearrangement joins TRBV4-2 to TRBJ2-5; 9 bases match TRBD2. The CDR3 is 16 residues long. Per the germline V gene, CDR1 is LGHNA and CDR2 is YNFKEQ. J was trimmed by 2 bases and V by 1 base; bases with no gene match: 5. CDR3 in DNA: TGTGCCAGCAGCCAAGGTTCAGCGGGGGGACAAGAGACCCAGTACTTC. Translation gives CASSQGSAGGQETQYF.

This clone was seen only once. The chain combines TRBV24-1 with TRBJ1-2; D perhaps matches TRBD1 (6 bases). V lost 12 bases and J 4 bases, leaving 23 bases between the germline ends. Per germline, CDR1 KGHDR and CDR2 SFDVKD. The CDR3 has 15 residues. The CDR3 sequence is CAAPDGWGHGYGYTF. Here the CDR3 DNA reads TGTGCCGCCCCCGATGGGTGGGGGCACGGCTATGGCTACACCTTC.

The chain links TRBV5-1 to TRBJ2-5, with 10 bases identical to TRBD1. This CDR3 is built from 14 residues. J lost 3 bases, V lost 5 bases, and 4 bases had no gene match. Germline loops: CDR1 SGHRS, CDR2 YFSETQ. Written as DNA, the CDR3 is TGCGCCAGCAGTTCAGGACAGGGGGAAGAGACCCAGTACTTC. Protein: CASSSGQGEETQYF.

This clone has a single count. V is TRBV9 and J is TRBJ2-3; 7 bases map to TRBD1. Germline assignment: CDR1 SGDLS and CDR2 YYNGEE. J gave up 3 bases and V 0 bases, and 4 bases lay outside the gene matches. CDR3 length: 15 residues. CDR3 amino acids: CASSVVDRETDTQYF. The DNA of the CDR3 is TGTGCCAGCAGCGTAGTCGACAGGGAAACAGATACGCAGTATTTT.

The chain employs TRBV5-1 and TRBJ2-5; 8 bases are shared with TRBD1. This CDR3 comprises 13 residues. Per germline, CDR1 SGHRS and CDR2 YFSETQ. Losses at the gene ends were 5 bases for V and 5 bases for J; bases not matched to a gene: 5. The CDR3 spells CASRPGGRETQYF. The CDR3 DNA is TGCGCCAGCAGGCCAGGGGGCCGGGAGACCCAGTACTTC.

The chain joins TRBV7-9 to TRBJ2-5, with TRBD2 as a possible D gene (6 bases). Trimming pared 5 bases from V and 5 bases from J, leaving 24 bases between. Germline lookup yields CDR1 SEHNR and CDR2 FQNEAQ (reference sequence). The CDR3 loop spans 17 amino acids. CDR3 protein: CASSPFRAGSTRETQYF. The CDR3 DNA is TGTGCCAGCAGCCCGTTTAGGGCGGGGTCCACCAGGGAGACCCAGTACTTC.

In DNA form, the CDR3 reads TGTGCCAGCAGGTTTACAGGGGCTACTAATGAAAAACTGTTTTTT. This sequence encodes CASRFTGATNEKLFF. The chain joins TRBV27 to TRBJ1-4, with TRBD1 matching 7 bases. The CDR3 is 15 amino acids. The germline V gene encodes CDR1 MNHEY and CDR2 SMNVEV (reference sequence). Germline trimming cut 6 bases from V and 2 bases from J; bases unmatched to any gene: 6.

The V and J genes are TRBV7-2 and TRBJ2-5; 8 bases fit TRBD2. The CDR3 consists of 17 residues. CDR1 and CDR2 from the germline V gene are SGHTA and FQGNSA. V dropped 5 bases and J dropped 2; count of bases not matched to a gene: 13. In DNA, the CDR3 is TGTGCCAGCAGCGTCGGGATAGCGGGATCGTGGCAAGAGACCCAGTACTTC. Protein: CASSVGIAGSWQETQYF. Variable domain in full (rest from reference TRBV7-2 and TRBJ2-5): GAGVSQSPSNKVTEKGKDVELRCDPISGHTALYWYRQSLGQGLEFLIYFQGNSAPDKSGLPSDRFSAERTGGSVSTLTIQRTQQEDSAVYLCASSVGIAGSWQETQYFGPGTRLLVL.

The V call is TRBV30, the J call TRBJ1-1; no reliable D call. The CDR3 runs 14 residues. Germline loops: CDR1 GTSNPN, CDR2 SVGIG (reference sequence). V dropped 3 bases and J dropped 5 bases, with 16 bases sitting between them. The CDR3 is CAWRRGGSGTEAFF. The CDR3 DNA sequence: TGTGCCTGGAGGAGAGGAGGGTCTGGAACTGAAGCTTTCTTT.

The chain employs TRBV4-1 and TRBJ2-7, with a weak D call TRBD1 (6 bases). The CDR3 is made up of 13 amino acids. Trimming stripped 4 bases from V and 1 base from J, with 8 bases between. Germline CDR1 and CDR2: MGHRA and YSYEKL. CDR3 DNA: TGCGCCAGCAGCCGAGGACAGTCCTACGAGCAGTACTTC. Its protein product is CASSRGQSYEQYF.

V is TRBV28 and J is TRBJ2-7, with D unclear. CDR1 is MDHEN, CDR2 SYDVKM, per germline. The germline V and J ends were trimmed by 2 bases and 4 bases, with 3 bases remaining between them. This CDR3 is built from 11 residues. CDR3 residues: CASSLQYEQYF. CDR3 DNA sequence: TGTGCCAGCAGTTTACAGTACGAGCAGTACTTC.

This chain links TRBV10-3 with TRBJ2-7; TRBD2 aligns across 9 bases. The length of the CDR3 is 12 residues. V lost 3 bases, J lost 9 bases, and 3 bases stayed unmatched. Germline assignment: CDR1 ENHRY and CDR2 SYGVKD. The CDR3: CAISEGAGGQYF. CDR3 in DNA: TGTGCCATCAGTGAAGGAGCGGGAGGGCAGTACTTC.

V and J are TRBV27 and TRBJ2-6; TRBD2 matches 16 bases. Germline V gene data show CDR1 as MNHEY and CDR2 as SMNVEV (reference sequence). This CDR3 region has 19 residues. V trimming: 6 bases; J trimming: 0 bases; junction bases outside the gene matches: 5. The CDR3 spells CASSPGLAGGVSGANVLTF. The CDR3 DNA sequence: TGTGCCAGCAGCCCGGGACTAGCGGGAGGGGTCTCTGGGGCCAACGTCCTGACTTTC.

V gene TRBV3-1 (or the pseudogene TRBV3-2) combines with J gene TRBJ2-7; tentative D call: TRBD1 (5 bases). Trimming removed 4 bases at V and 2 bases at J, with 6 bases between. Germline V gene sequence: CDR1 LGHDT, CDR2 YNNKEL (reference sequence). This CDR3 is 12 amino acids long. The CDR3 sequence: CASSLTAYEQYF. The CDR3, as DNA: TGTGCCAGCAGCCTGACAGCCTACGAGCAGTACTTC.

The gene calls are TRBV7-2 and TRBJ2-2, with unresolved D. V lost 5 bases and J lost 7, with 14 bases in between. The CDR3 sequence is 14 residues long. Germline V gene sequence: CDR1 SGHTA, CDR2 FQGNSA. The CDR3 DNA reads TGTGCCAGCAGCGGATATCTAAGGAGCGGGGAGCTGTTTTTT. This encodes CASSGYLRSGELFF.

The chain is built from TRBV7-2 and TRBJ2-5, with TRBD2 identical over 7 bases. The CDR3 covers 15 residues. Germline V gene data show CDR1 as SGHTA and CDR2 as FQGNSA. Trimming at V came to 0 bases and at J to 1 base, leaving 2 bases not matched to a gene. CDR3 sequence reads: CASSLAGGSQETQYF. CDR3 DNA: TGTGCCAGCAGCTTAGCCGGGGGGAGCCAAGAGACCCAGTACTTC.

The CDR3 spells CASSDRQTPYEQYF. For the CDR3, the DNA is TGTGCCAGCAGTGACCGACAGACTCCCTACGAGCAGTACTTC. The chain recombines TRBV6-1 with TRBJ2-7, with D perhaps TRBD1 (5 bases). Trimming shortened V by 3 bases and J by 2 bases, and 11 bases separated the two germline ends. The CDR3 totals 14 residues. Germline V lookup: CDR1 MNHNS, CDR2 SASEGT.

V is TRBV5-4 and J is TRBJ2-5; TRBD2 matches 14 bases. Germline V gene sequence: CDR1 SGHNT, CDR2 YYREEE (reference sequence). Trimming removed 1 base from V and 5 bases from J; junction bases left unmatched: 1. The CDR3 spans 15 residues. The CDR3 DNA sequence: TGTGCCAGCAGCTTGCGACTAGCGGGGGGGGAGACCCAGTACTTC. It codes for CASSLRLAGGETQYF.

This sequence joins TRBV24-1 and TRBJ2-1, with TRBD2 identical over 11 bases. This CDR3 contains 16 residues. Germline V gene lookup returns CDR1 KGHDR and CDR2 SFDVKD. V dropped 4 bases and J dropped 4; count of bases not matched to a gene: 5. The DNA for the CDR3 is TGTGCCACCAGTGACCGCGGACTAGCGGGTTACAATGAGCAGTTCTTC. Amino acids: CATSDRGLAGYNEQFF.

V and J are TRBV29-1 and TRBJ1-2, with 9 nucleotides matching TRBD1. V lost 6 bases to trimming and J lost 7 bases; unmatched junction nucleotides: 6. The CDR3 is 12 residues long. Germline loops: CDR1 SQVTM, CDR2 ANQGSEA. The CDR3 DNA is TGCAGCGTCTTTACAGGGGGCCGTGGCTACACCTTC. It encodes CSVFTGGRGYTF.

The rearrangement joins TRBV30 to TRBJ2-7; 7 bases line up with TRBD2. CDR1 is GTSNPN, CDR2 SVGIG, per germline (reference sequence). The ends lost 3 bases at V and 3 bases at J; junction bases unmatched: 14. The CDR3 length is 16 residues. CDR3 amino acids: CAWRPIPRGGNYEQYF. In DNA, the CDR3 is TGTGCCTGGAGACCTATTCCTCGCGGGGGTAACTACGAGCAGTACTTC.

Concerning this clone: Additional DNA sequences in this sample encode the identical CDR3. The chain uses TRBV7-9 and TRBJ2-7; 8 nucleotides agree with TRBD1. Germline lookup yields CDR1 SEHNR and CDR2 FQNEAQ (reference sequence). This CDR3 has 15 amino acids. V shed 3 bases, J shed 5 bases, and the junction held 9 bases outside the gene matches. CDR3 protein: CASSLAGGYFDEQYF. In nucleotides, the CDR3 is TGTGCCAGCAGCTTGGCAGGGGGCTATTTCGACGAGCAGTACTTC.

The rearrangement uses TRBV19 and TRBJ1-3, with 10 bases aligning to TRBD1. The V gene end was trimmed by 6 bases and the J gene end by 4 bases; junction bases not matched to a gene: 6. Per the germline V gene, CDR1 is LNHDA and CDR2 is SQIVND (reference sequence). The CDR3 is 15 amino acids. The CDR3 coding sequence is TGTGCCAGTAGCCGACAGGGGGCAGGAGGAAACACCATATATTTT. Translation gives CASSRQGAGGNTIYF.

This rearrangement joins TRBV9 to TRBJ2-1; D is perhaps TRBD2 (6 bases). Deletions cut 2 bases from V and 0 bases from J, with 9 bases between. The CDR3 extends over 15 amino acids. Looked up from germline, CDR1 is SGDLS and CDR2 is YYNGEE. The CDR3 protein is CASSVGGASYNEQFF. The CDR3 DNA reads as TGTGCCAGCAGCGTTGGCGGGGCCTCCTACAATGAGCAGTTCTTC.